This entry features one T cell receptor beta chain sequence. This CDR3 spans 16 amino acids. Trimming stripped 5 bases from V and 1 base from J, with 17 bases between. CDR1 LNHDA and CDR2 SQIVND come from the germline V gene (reference sequence). These data originate in a study of cytomegalovirus exposure and HLA in healthy donors. The PCR ran on 60 Vbeta and 13 Jbeta primers. The assay was immunoSEQ multiplex PCR, and TCRdb's table has in-frame clones only and misses some. The sample holds about 160,000 clones, about 85% seen once. The chain is built from TRBV19 and TRBJ1-1, with D uncertain. Sequencing input: PBMCs. The source of this sequence is a male donor in good health and CMV-seropositive. In nucleotides, the CDR3 is TGTGCCAGTAGTGCATCAAACACAGTGGGGAACACTGAAGCTTTCTTT. This encodes CASSASNTVGNTEAFF.